Listed below are T cell receptor beta chains from one sample, sequenced in a study of CD4 T cells in relation to SARS-CoV-2 and coronaviruses. The antigens these receptors bind are not known. Generated by immunoSEQ multiplex PCR, the TCRdb table keeps only in-frame clones and is missing some. The data contain under 20,000 clones, roughly 77% of them singletons. The source material was CD4+ T cells from PBMCs, cultured in vitro. The receptor source for this set is a human donor in good health. CDR3s include the opening cysteine and the closing phenylalanine or tryptophan. D genes are given only for firm matches. Rows give clone size only sometimes, using once, few, many, or a class for an expanded clone.

TGTGCCAGCAGCGTAGACAAGAGCTCTGGAAACACCATATATTTT | CASSVDKSSGNTIYF | TRBJ1-3 | NA | NA | TRBV9
TGTGCCAGCTCTCCACTTCCGGGACTAGCGGGAGATGATGAGCAGTTCTTC | CASSPLPGLAGDDEQFF | TRBJ2-1 | TRBD2 | NA | TRBV18
TGTGCCAGCAGCCGACAGGGGGCAGATACGCAGTATTTT | CASSRQGADTQYF | TRBJ2-3 | TRBD1 | NA | TRBV3-1/TRBV3-2
TGTGCCAGTAGTACCTTGGACAGGAATTGGTTGGCTTTCTTT | CASSTLDRNWLAFF | TRBJ1-1 | TRBD1 | NA | TRBV19
TGTGCCACCAGTGATTTATGGGGGGACGGCTACACCTTC | CATSDLWGDGYTF | TRBJ1-2 | NA | NA | TRBV24-1
TGTGCCAGCAGTGAGGGGTCCAGAAATGAAAAACTGTTTTTT | CASSEGSRNEKLFF | TRBJ1-4 | NA | NA | TRBV6-1
TGTGCCATCAGTGAGGACAGGGGCTCCTACAATGAGCAGTTCTTC | CAISEDRGSYNEQFF | TRBJ2-1 | TRBD1 | NA | TRBV10-3
TGTGCCAGCATCCAAGGGGGCGCGGACACTGAAGCTTTCTTT | CASIQGGADTEAFF | TRBJ1-1 | TRBD1 | NA | TRBV28
TGTGCCAGCAGCGGACAGAACTCCTACGAGCAGTACTTC | CASSGQNSYEQYF | TRBJ2-7 | NA | once | TRBV9
TGTGCCAGCTCACCACCGGACAGGGAAGAGACCCAGTACTTC | CASSPPDREETQYF | TRBJ2-5 | TRBD1 | NA | TRBV18
TGTGCCTGGAGTCCTCGAGGGACAGCTCTACGCACCTTC | CAWSPRGTALRTF | TRBJ1-2 | TRBD1 | NA | TRBV30
TGTGCCAGTAGTATAGATCACGGGGTATCTGGAAACACCATATATTTT | CASSIDHGVSGNTIYF | TRBJ1-3 | NA | NA | TRBV19
TGCGCCAGCAGCAAGGGACAGACAAACAATGAGCAGTTCTTC | CASSKGQTNNEQFF | TRBJ2-1 | TRBD1 | NA | TRBV5-1
TGTGCCAGCAGTCGACAGGGTAATCAGCCCCAGCATTTT | CASSRQGNQPQHF | TRBJ1-5 | TRBD1 | NA | TRBV6-5
TGTGCCGCAGGACAGTACAATGAGCAGTTCTTC | CAAGQYNEQFF | TRBJ2-1 | NA | NA | TRBV10-3
TGTGCCACCAGTGAGTCAGGGTTGAAAGCTTTCTTT | CATSESGLKAFF | TRBJ1-1 | NA | NA | TRBV24-1
TGTGCCAGCAGCGAACGAACTAGCGGGAGGGAGCTGTTTTTT | CASSERTSGRELFF | TRBJ2-2 | TRBD2 | NA | TRBV2
TGTGCCAGCAGCCCGGGACAGGCGTCCTACAATGAGCAGTTCTTC | CASSPGQASYNEQFF | TRBJ2-1 | TRBD1 | once | TRBV11-2
TGCGCCAGCAGCTTCAGCTCATCGGGGGAGACCCAGTACTTC | CASSFSSSGETQYF | TRBJ2-5 | NA | NA | TRBV5-1
TGTGCCAGCAGCCATAGCGGGGAAGAGACCCAGTACTTC | CASSHSGEETQYF | TRBJ2-5 | TRBD2 | once | TRBV7-8
TGTGCCTGGAGTGACCCAGGACAGGGTGACACCGGGGAGCTGTTTTTT | CAWSDPGQGDTGELFF | TRBJ2-2 | TRBD1 | medium-sized | TRBV30
TGTGCCAGCAGCCTCTTTGGGGAAAAGAACACTGAAGCTTTCTTT | CASSLFGEKNTEAFF | TRBJ1-1 | NA | NA | TRBV3-1/TRBV3-2
TGTGCCAGCAGCTTGGTCTTGAACACTGAAGCTTTCTTT | CASSLVLNTEAFF | TRBJ1-1 | NA | NA | TRBV5-6
TGTGCCATCAGAGGAAGCGGGCCGCCGCAGTATTTT | CAIRGSGPPQYF | TRBJ2-3 | NA | NA | TRBV10-3
TGTGCCAGTAGTTCCCGGGGGGGGGAGACCCAGTACTTC | CASSSRGGETQYF | TRBJ2-5 | TRBD2 | NA | TRBV19
TGTGCCAGCAGTGAAGAGGGGAGGAGAACTGAAGCTTTCTTT | CASSEEGRRTEAFF | TRBJ1-1 | NA | NA | TRBV2
TGTGCCAGCAGCCAAGAACAGGGATACTACGAGCAGTACTTC | CASSQEQGYYEQYF | TRBJ2-7 | NA | NA | TRBV3-1/TRBV3-2
TGTGCCAGCAAATTGGGGGGGTCTAGCTCCACAGATACGCAGTATTTT | CASKLGGSSSTDTQYF | TRBJ2-3 | TRBD2 | NA | TRBV13
TGTGCCAGCGGGCGGGCCGATAATCCTACTAGCACAGATACGCAGTATTTT | CASGRADNPTSTDTQYF | TRBJ2-3 | NA | NA | TRBV18
TGTGCCAGCAGCAGGGGCGCCACAGATACGCAGTATTTT | CASSRGATDTQYF | TRBJ2-3 | NA | once | TRBV21-1
TGTGCCAGTAGTATTAAGGGGACTTCGGATGGCTACACCTTC | CASSIKGTSDGYTF | TRBJ1-2 | NA | NA | TRBV19
TGTGCCAGCAGAAGGCCCGGGATTCAGCCCCAGCATTTT | CASRRPGIQPQHF | TRBJ1-5 | NA | NA | TRBV28
TGTGCCATCAGTGTGGCTAGCGGGAGGCCGACAGATACGCAGTATTTT | CAISVASGRPTDTQYF | TRBJ2-3 | TRBD2 | NA | TRBV10-3
TGTGCCAGCAGCTTAGGACCCGGTTCCTACGAGCAGTACTTC | CASSLGPGSYEQYF | TRBJ2-7 | NA | NA | TRBV7-3
TGTGCCAGCAGTGATAAGGGAGGAGACACTGAAGCTTTCTTT | CASSDKGGDTEAFF | TRBJ1-1 | NA | NA | TRBV2
TGTGCCAGCAGTTCAGGGACAGGGGGTAGCAATCAGCCCCAGCATTTT | CASSSGTGGSNQPQHF | TRBJ1-5 | TRBD1 | NA | TRBV6-6
TGTGCCAGCAGCCCCGGACAGGGGATGGACTATGGCTACACCTTC | CASSPGQGMDYGYTF | TRBJ1-2 | TRBD1 | NA | TRBV5-6
TGCGCCAGCAGCCAAGGGACTAGCGAAGAGACCCAGTACTTC | CASSQGTSEETQYF | TRBJ2-5 | TRBD2 | NA | TRBV4-1
TGTGCCAGCAGCAAAGAACTAGCGGCTATGTACGAGCAGTACTTC | CASSKELAAMYEQYF | TRBJ2-7 | TRBD2 | NA | TRBV6-5
TGCGCCAGCAGAGGCCGGTCCGGGACCCAGTACTTC | CASRGRSGTQYF | TRBJ2-5 | NA | NA | TRBV5-1
TGTGCCAGCAGTTCTTCAGGGCAGGGAGGCTACACCTTC | CASSSSGQGGYTF | TRBJ1-2 | NA | few | TRBV6-5
TGTGCCAGCCGGACCCTTTCTCCGGGCCGCAAGGATACGCAGTATTTT | CASRTLSPGRKDTQYF | TRBJ2-3 | NA | NA | TRBV2
TGTGCCAGCAGCCGGGACATCGCCCTAAACGAGCAGTACTTC | CASSRDIALNEQYF | TRBJ2-7 | NA | once | TRBV14
TGTGCCAGCAGCCAAGGAAGGACTAGCCAGTCCGACAATGAGCAGTTCTTC | CASSQGRTSQSDNEQFF | TRBJ2-1 | TRBD2 | NA | TRBV3-1/TRBV3-2
TGTGCCAGTAGCCTCGTAGCGGGAACTACCTCCACAGATACGCAGTATTTT | CASSLVAGTTSTDTQYF | TRBJ2-3 | TRBD2 | NA | TRBV19
TGTGCCTGGAGCGAAGGGGCCCACTATGGCTACACCTTC | CAWSEGAHYGYTF | TRBJ1-2 | NA | few | TRBV30
TGTGCCAGTAGTATTGGTCACCAAATCAATCAGCCCCAGCATTTT | CASSIGHQINQPQHF | TRBJ1-5 | NA | NA | TRBV19
TGTGCCAGCAAAATTGATCAGAACTACGAGCAGTACTTC | CASKIDQNYEQYF | TRBJ2-7 | NA | once | TRBV7-9
TGTGCCAGCAGTTTAGGCAGGGGTCAGCCCCAGCATTTT | CASSLGRGQPQHF | TRBJ1-5 | NA | few | TRBV12-3/TRBV12-4
TGTGCCAGCAGTGAATCGGGGCCGGGGAATAGCAATCAGCCCCAGCATTTT | CASSESGPGNSNQPQHF | TRBJ1-5 | NA | once | TRBV25-1
TGTGCCAGTAGTCCTACAGTAATTTCCTACGAGCAGTACTTC | CASSPTVISYEQYF | TRBJ2-7 | NA | NA | TRBV19
TGTGCCAGCAGCCGCCCCCACCGGAACGGGAAGTACGAGCAGTACTTC | CASSRPHRNGKYEQYF | TRBJ2-7 | NA | once | TRBV4-2
TGTGCCAGTAGTATCCAGACTAGCGGGAGTATTGATGGCCATGAGCAGTTCTTC | CASSIQTSGSIDGHEQFF | TRBJ2-1 | TRBD2 | NA | TRBV19
TGTGCCAGCAGTGAGGTTACCGACGGGGGCTACACCTTC | CASSEVTDGGYTF | TRBJ1-2 | NA | NA | TRBV2